These T cell receptor beta chains were read from a single sample in a study of T-cell reconstitution after alpha-beta-depleted transplantation in children. TCRdb itself ran the PCR reads through MiXCR, one entry per CDR3 protein. The profile covers a few hundred thousand distinct CDR3 sequences, with 9.7% appearing a single time and about 4.8% taken by the ten largest. The starting material was PBMCs from the stem cell graft donor, obtained from the stem cell graft. These TCRs come from a human donor who donated a stem cell graft to a child with SCID. The CDR3 runs from the conserved cysteine through the conserved F or W. A D gene is named only where the DNA matches it firmly. Clone size is not always given. Where it is, it says once, few, many or a class for expanded clones.

>few|TRBJ1-1|.|TRBV9|16
CASSTRGGLENTEAFF
TGTGCCAGCAGCACCCGAGGGGGGCTCGAGAACACTGAAGCTTTCTTT
>many|TRBJ2-5|.|TRBV20-1|15
CSARDTRGSGETQYF
TGCAGTGCTAGAGATACGAGGGGCAGTGGGGAGACCCAGTACTTC
>few|TRBJ1-1|.|TRBV29-1|14
CSVEDRGRKTEAFF
TGCAGCGTTGAAGATCGGGGGCGGAAAACTGAAGCTTTCTTT
>many|TRBJ2-2|TRBD1|TRBV5-1|16
CASSTGQGGNTGELFF
TGCGCCAGCAGCACCGGACAGGGGGGGAACACCGGGGAGCTGTTTTTT
>many|TRBJ2-7|TRBD1|TRBV5-1|16
CASSFGQAGGSYEQYF
TGCGCCAGCAGCTTCGGTCAGGCAGGGGGCTCCTACGAGCAGTACTTC
>many|TRBJ2-1|TRBD2|TRBV7-3|15
CASSGGLALYNEQFF
TGTGCCAGCAGCGGGGGACTAGCGCTATACAATGAGCAGTTCTTC
>many|TRBJ1-1|TRBD1|TRBV5-1|14
CASSITGGRGEAFF
TGCGCCAGCAGCATCACAGGGGGAAGGGGTGAAGCTTTCTTT
>many|TRBJ1-5|TRBD1|TRBV20-1|15
CSARRQGDSNQPQHF
TGCAGTGCTAGGAGGCAGGGGGATTCCAATCAGCCCCAGCATTTT
>.|TRBJ2-2|.|TRBV7-3|15
CASSPPGLGTGELFF
TGTGCCAGCAGCCCCCCCGGTCTCGGAACCGGGGAGCTGTTTTTT
>many|TRBJ2-1|.|TRBV5-1|14
CASSSSGHGNEQFF
TGCGCCAGCAGCTCATCGGGCCACGGGAATGAGCAGTTCTTC
>many|TRBJ2-5|.|TRBV25-1|17
CASSELGRGGFGETQYF
TGTGCCAGCAGTGAATTGGGAAGGGGTGGATTTGGAGAGACCCAGTACTTC
>few|TRBJ2-1|TRBD2|TRBV20-1|14
CSARGLAGAREQFF
TGCAGTGCCCGGGGACTAGCGGGGGCGCGGGAGCAGTTCTTC
>many|TRBJ2-7|.|TRBV28|12
CASSLGQYEQYF
TGTGCCAGCAGTTTAGGACAATACGAGCAGTACTTC
>.|TRBJ1-1|.|TRBV18|15
CASSPGARGNTEAFF
TGTGCCAGCTCACCAGGGGCCAGGGGAAACACTGAAGCTTTCTTT
>many|TRBJ2-3|TRBD2|TRBV10-3|15
CAIRTSGADTDTQYF
TGTGCCATCAGGACCAGCGGGGCAGACACAGATACGCAGTATTTT
>.|TRBJ1-1|.|TRBV6-1|15
CASILHRGGYTEAFF
TGTGCCAGCATTCTACATAGGGGCGGATACACTGAAGCTTTCTTT
>many|TRBJ2-1|TRBD1|TRBV7-2|13
CASSPGRQGGLFF
TGTGCCAGCAGCCCGGGTAGACAGGGGGGTCTGTTCTTC
>many|TRBJ1-1|.|TRBV5-1|14
CASSLTGPHAGAFF
TGCGCCAGCAGCTTGACCGGGCCCCACGCCGGAGCTTTCTTT
>many|TRBJ1-1|.|TRBV4-1|14
CASSGPIRGTEAFF
TGCGCCAGCAGTGGCCCGATCCGGGGCACTGAAGCTTTCTTT
>.|TRBJ2-7|.|TRBV11-2|15
CASNRGGGKTYEQYF
TGTGCCAGCAACCGCGGCGGAGGGAAAACCTACGAGCAGTACTTC
>many|TRBJ2-2|.|TRBV7-2|15
CASSRGLGYTGELFF
TGTGCCAGCAGCCGTGGGCTAGGTTACACCGGGGAGCTGTTTTTT
>few|TRBJ2-7|.|TRBV7-2|15
CASSLALVGAYEQYF
TGTGCCAGCAGCTTAGCCCTTGTGGGGGCCTACGAGCAGTACTTC
>many|TRBJ2-5|.|TRBV30|14
CAWSVVATQETQYF
TGTGCCTGGAGTGTAGTGGCTACGCAAGAGACCCAGTACTTC
>many|TRBJ2-7|TRBD2|TRBV7-9|15
CASSLERGGPYEQYF
TGTGCCAGCAGCCTGGAGCGGGGGGGCCCCTACGAGCAGTACTTC
>few|TRBJ2-2|.|TRBV5-1|15
CASSAGTAHTGELFF
TGCGCCAGCAGCGCCGGGACGGCGCACACCGGGGAGCTGTTTTTT
>many|TRBJ2-3|TRBD2|TRBV7-2|17
CASRSRSGTSGADTQYF
TGTGCCAGCAGGTCCCGATCTGGAACTAGCGGTGCAGATACGCAGTATTTT
>.|TRBJ1-1|.|TRBV9|13
CASSVKINTEAFF
TGTGCCAGCAGCGTTAAGATAAACACTGAAGCTTTCTTT
>many|TRBJ2-7|.|TRBV5-1|15
CASSRKLGFFYEQYF
TGCGCCAGCAGCCGTAAACTAGGGTTCTTCTACGAGCAGTACTTC